This paragraph reports one T cell receptor beta chain. The antigen remains unidentified. The sample is drawn from a study of T cell responses to AZD1222 COVID-19 vaccine. Study at large: Samples with a second dose at about 4 or about 12 weeks were pooled together. Study conclusions and caveats: Spike-specific TCRs gained breadth and depth after people received two AZD1222 doses.

Assay: immunoSEQ multiplex PCR; the TCRdb copy retains only in-frame clones and omits some. Counted here are about 130,000 clones, roughly 94% occurring once; the ten biggest clones make up approximately 2%. CDR3 size: 15 residues. Trimming stripped 5 bases from V and 2 bases from J, with 16 bases between. CDR1 and CDR2 (germline): MNHEY, SMNVEV (reference sequence). Sequenced here: peripheral blood, sampled on day 0 of AZD1222 vaccination. This clonotype was sampled from an adult in good health. The chain combines TRBV27 with TRBJ2-7; weak D call: TRBD2 (5 bases). CDR3 residues: CASSESLARTYEQYF. The CDR3 coding sequence is TGTGCCAGCAGTGAAAGTCTAGCCAGAACCTACGAGCAGTACTTC.